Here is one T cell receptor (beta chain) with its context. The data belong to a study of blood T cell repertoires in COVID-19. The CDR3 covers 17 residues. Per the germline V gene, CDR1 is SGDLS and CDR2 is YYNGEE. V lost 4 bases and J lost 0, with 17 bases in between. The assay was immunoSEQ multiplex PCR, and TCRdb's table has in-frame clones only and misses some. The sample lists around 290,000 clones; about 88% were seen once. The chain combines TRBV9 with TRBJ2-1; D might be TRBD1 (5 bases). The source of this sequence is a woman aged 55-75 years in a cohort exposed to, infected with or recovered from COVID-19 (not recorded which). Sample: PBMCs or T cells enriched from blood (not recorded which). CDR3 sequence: CASSPLGVRSSYNEQFF. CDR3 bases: TGTGCCAGCAGCCCATTAGGGGTTCGGAGCTCCTACAATGAGCAGTTCTTC. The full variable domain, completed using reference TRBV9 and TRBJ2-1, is DSGVTQTPKHLITATGQRVTLRCSPRSGDLSVYWYQQSLDQGLQFLIQYYNGEERAKGNILERFSAQQFPDLHSELNLSSLELGDSALYFCASSPLGVRSSYNEQFFGPGTRLTVL.